Following are 18 T cell receptor beta chains from one sample sequenced in a study of blood T cell repertoires in COVID-19 (dated by TCRdb to 2020 to 2022). The library was prepared using the immunoSEQ multiplex PCR assay. In its TCRdb copy, this immuneACCESS table keeps in-frame sequences only and misses some clones. Where compared with another copy, unresolved V genes explain less than half of these, and the others have no known cause. The sample table holds around 480,000 clones, of which around 90% were seen once. About 0.75% of the sample is held by the ten biggest clonotypes. Sequences were obtained from PBMCs or T cells enriched from blood (not recorded which). The receptors shown here come from a woman between 18 and 30 years old who had recovered from COVID-19.

The chain carries TRBV10-1 and TRBJ1-5; no definite D call. This CDR3 spans 15 amino acids. Looked up from germline, CDR1 is WNHNN and CDR2 is SYGVQD (reference sequence). Trimming cost V 4 bases and J 6 bases, with 16 bases left between them. This CDR3 reads CASSAYATGSQPQHF. Written as DNA, the CDR3 is TGCGCCAGCAGTGCGTACGCCACGGGTAGTCAGCCCCAGCATTTT.

With respect to this clone: At one end, the junction sequence differs from germline, possibly due to a read error. The chain carries TRBV7-9 and TRBJ1-2, with 8 nucleotides matching TRBD1. The CDR3 extends over 14 amino acids. Germline loops: CDR1 SEHNR, CDR2 FQNEAQ (reference sequence). The DNA for the CDR3 is TGTGCCAGCAGCTTGGCAGGGGGCAACTTTGGCTACACCTTC. This codes for CASSLAGGNFGYTF.

The gene calls are TRBV2 and TRBJ2-5, with a tentative D call TRBD2 (6 bases). This CDR3 has 16 residues. Germline CDR1 and CDR2: SNHLY and FYNNEI. Trimming pared 6 bases from V and 7 bases from J, leaving 24 bases between. CDR3 loop: CASSVGSGLFKGTQYF. The CDR3 bases are TGTGCCAGCAGCGTGGGCTCGGGACTTTTCAAGGGGACCCAGTACTTC.

The J gene is TRBJ1-1, the V gene TRBV3-1 (or the pseudogene TRBV3-2); D may be TRBD1 (6 bases). Trimming took off 1 base at V and 7 bases at J, with 13 bases between the two ends. Germline assignment: CDR1 LGHDT and CDR2 YNNKEL (reference sequence). The CDR3 extends over 14 amino acids. The CDR3 sequence: CASSQAAGDLEAFF. The CDR3 DNA follows: TGTGCCAGCAGCCAAGCGGCAGGGGACCTTGAAGCTTTCTTT.

V is TRBV12-3 or TRBV12-4 and J is TRBJ2-2; perhaps TRBD2 as D (5 bases). Trimming took 7 bases from V and 8 from J, leaving 11 bases between them. The CDR3 consists of 12 residues. The CDR3, as DNA: TGTGCCAGCATCTCTTGGGAGGGGGAGCTGTTTTTT. This translates into CASISWEGELFF.

The chain uses TRBV6-5 and TRBJ1-6, with D perhaps matching TRBD1 (5 bases). CDR1 is MNHEY, CDR2 SVGAGI, per germline. With 6 bases removed from V and 9 bases from J, the gap between germline ends came to 15 bases. The CDR3 has 14 amino acids. For the CDR3, the DNA is TGTGCCAGCAGGGTGACAGTTTCTGGTTCACCCCTCCACTTT. It yields the protein CASRVTVSGSPLHF.

This clone was observed a handful of times. The rearrangement joins TRBV2 to TRBJ1-5; TRBD1 agrees at 8 bases. Per germline, CDR1 SNHLY and CDR2 FYNNEI. The J segment lost 4 bases and the V segment lost 9 bases, leaving 2 bases of the junction unmatched. This CDR3 is built from 12 residues. CDR3 DNA: TGTGCCAGTGACAGGGGTAATCAGCCCCAGCATTTT. Translating gives CASDRGNQPQHF.

This sequence joins TRBV6-5 and TRBJ1-3; the D is unclear. The CDR3 has 14 residues. With 7 bases removed from V and 0 bases from J, the gap between germline ends came to 10 bases. Germline V CDR1 and CDR2: MNHEY, SVGAGI. The CDR3 region has the DNA TGTGCCAGCAACCCCGCGGTCTCTGGAAACACCATATATTTT. Its protein is CASNPAVSGNTIYF.

This clone was detected only once. J is TRBJ1-2 and V is TRBV11-2, with TRBD1 matching 7 bases. CDR3 length equals 14 residues. The trim removed 5 bases at V and 2 bases at J, leaving 5 bases unmatched. The V gene's germline CDR1 is SGHAT and CDR2 FQNNGV. The CDR3 sequence: CASSQRGQNYGYTF. The DNA of the CDR3 is TGTGCCAGCAGCCAAAGGGGGCAGAACTATGGCTACACCTTC.

The gene calls are TRBV5-4 and TRBJ1-6, with D possibly TRBD1 on 6 matching bases. The germline V gene encodes CDR1 SGHNT and CDR2 YYREEE (reference sequence). The length of the CDR3 is 15 residues. Trimming pared 4 bases from V and 7 bases from J, leaving 15 bases between. The CDR3 bases are TGTGCCAGCAGCGCGTCTCAGGGGAACAATTCACCCCTCCACTTT. Translated: CASSASQGNNSPLHF.

This rearrangement joins TRBV5-1 to TRBJ1-2, with D possibly being TRBD1 (5 bases). Germline V lookup: CDR1 SGHRS, CDR2 YFSETQ. The CDR3 loop spans 14 amino acids. V was clipped by 0 bases and J by 8 bases, with 14 bases between them. CDR3 loop: CASSLAGRERGYTF. CDR3 in DNA: TGCGCCAGCAGCTTGGCTGGCAGGGAAAGGGGCTACACCTTC.

This chain uses TRBV15 with TRBJ2-1, with 11 bases lining up with TRBD2. V lost 8 bases, J lost 3 bases, and 9 bases stayed unmatched. CDR3 length: 16 amino acids. The germline CDR1 and CDR2 sequences are LNHNV and YYDKDF (reference sequence). The CDR3 nucleotides are TGTGCCACCGAGTATGCTAGCGGGGGGATCTACAATGAGCAGTTCTTC. This translates into CATEYASGGIYNEQFF.

The chain recombines TRBV9 with TRBJ2-1; D is perhaps TRBD2 (6 bases). CDR1 SGDLS and CDR2 YYNGEE come from the germline V gene. The CDR3 contains 14 residues. Trimming cost V 0 bases and J 7 bases, with 11 bases left between them. CDR3: CASSVAGEKNEQFF. CDR3 bases: TGTGCCAGCAGCGTAGCGGGGGAAAAGAATGAGCAGTTCTTC.

CDR3 DNA sequence: TGTGCCAGCAGCCCTCCGTCGGTGGAGACCCAGTACTTC. This sequence encodes CASSPPSVETQYF. This sequence joins TRBV28 and TRBJ2-5; D unresolved. Per the germline V gene, CDR1 is MDHEN and CDR2 is SYDVKM. The ends were cut back, 6 bases at V and 5 bases at J, with 13 bases in the middle. The CDR3 is 13 residues long.

The table lists this clone with a few counts. The same CDR3 also results from other DNA sequences found in this sample. This chain connects TRBV5-1 to TRBJ1-1; D unclear. The CDR3 covers 13 residues. The V end was cut by 0 bases, the J end by 2 bases, with 5 bases between. The germline V gene has CDR1 SGHRS and CDR2 YFSETQ. The CDR3 DNA follows: TGCGCCAGCAGCTTGGACTATAACACTGAAGCTTTCTTT. Residues: CASSLDYNTEAFF.

The chain joins TRBV4-1 to TRBJ1-5; 8 bases are shared with TRBD1. This CDR3 comprises 16 residues. V shed 4 bases and J 5 bases; nucleotides not matched to a gene: 10. Germline V lookup: CDR1 MGHRA, CDR2 YSYEKL. The CDR3 protein is CASSLDRGETYQPQHF. The CDR3 nucleotides are TGCGCCAGCAGCCTAGACAGGGGCGAAACTTATCAGCCCCAGCATTTT.

This clone was counted between two and nine times. The chain employs TRBV7-9 and TRBJ2-3; possible D gene TRBD1, 5 bases. Germline CDR1 and CDR2: SEHNR and FQNEAQ (reference sequence). The V end was cut by 1 base, the J end by 3 bases, with 17 bases between. This CDR3 comprises 17 residues. The CDR3 coding sequence is TGTGCCAGCAGCTTAGAGGGGATGGGGTATTGGACAGATACGCAGTATTTT. It encodes CASSLEGMGYWTDTQYF.

J is TRBJ1-1 and V is TRBV28, with D maybe TRBD1 (5 bases). Germline V gene sequence: CDR1 MDHEN, CDR2 SYDVKM. This CDR3 has 13 residues. V gave up 8 bases and J gave up 1 base, with 11 bases separating them. The CDR3 region has the DNA TGTGCCAGCGATCGGGGGAGGAACACTGAAGCTTTCTTT. Translated: CASDRGRNTEAFF.